These T cell receptor beta chains were read from a single sample in a study of a mutant IDH1 vaccine in newly diagnosed glioma. No antigen has been identified for these receptors. The protocol was immunoSEQ multiplex PCR, while the TCRdb copy is restricted to in-frame clones and leaves out a portion. The data contain some 28,000 clones, about four fifths of them singletons. The material sequenced was PBMCs, taken from a glioma patient whose treatment included an IDH1 peptide vaccine. The receptors come from a woman in her thirties with glioma. CDR3s include the opening cysteine and the closing phenylalanine or tryptophan. The order of the fields is D gene, clone size, V gene, J gene, CDR3 protein, CDR3 DNA. A D gene is named only where the DNA matches it firmly. A row's size may be missing; if present it is once, few, many or a size class.

>-|-|TRBV1|TRBJ2-1
CTSSQESQGASVRENNEQFF
TGCACCAGCAGCCAAGAAAGCCAGGGGGCCAGTGTACGGGAGAACAATGAGCAGTTCTTC
>-|medium-sized|TRBV5-6|TRBJ2-3
CASSPRQSSTDTQYF
TGTGCCAGCAGCCCCCGACAGTCTAGCACAGATACGCAGTATTTT
>-|-|TRBV27|TRBJ1-6
CASRPTGLQPNSPLHF
TGTGCCAGCAGACCTACAGGGCTTCAACCGAATTCACCCCTCCACTTT
>-|-|TRBV30|TRBJ2-6
CAWSLLRSAPGANVLTF
TGTGCCTGGAGTCTACTTCGGAGCGCCCCTGGGGCCAACGTCCTGACTTTC
>TRBD1|-|TRBV2|TRBJ2-4
CASTGTGSKNIQYF
TGTGCCAGCACAGGGACAGGTAGCAAAAACATTCAGTACTTC
>TRBD1|few|TRBV6-5|TRBJ1-2
CASKGTDDYGYTF
TGTGCCAGCAAGGGGACAGACGACTATGGCTACACCTTC
>-|-|TRBV30|TRBJ1-2
CAWRQGVEYGYTF
TGTGCCTGGAGACAGGGAGTAGAATATGGCTACACCTTC
>-|once|TRBV2|TRBJ2-7
CASGGDGYEQYF
TGTGCCAGCGGGGGCGATGGGTACGAGCAGTACTTC
>-|-|TRBV16|TRBJ2-2
CASSQLVGELFF
TGTGCCAGCAGCCAATTAGTCGGGGAGCTGTTTTTT
>-|-|TRBV27|TRBJ1-1
CASSSRDTEAFF
TGTGCCAGCAGTTCGAGAGACACTGAAGCTTTCTTT
>-|-|TRBV7-6|TRBJ1-6
CASSQRRQGSSPLHF
TGTGCCAGCAGCCAGAGGCGGCAGGGGTCTTCACCCCTCCACTTT
>TRBD1|-|TRBV5-1|TRBJ1-6
CASSLTGGNSPLHF
TGCGCCAGCAGCTTGACAGGGGGCAATTCACCCCTCCACTTT
>-|-|TRBV7-9|TRBJ2-5
CASSLTETQYF
TGTGCCAGCAGCTTGACGGAGACCCAGTACTTC
>-|-|TRBV2|TRBJ2-7
CASSLIRASDYEQYF
TGTGCCAGCAGTTTAATAAGGGCCTCAGACTACGAGCAGTACTTC
>TRBD2|-|TRBV6-5|TRBJ2-5
CASSSRTSGGETQYF
TGTGCCAGCAGTTCCCGAACTAGCGGGGGGGAGACCCAGTACTTC
>TRBD2|-|TRBV7-7|TRBJ2-1
CASSQLAGGTYNEQFF
TGTGCCAGCAGCCAATTAGCGGGGGGAACCTACAATGAGCAGTTCTTC
>-|once|TRBV2|TRBJ2-7
CASSPGHNEMEQYF
TGTGCCAGCAGCCCGGGACACAATGAAATGGAGCAGTACTTC
>TRBD1|once|TRBV4-3|TRBJ2-1
CASSTRTGAYNEQFF
TGCGCCAGCAGCACCCGGACAGGGGCCTACAATGAGCAGTTCTTC
>-|-|TRBV5-1|TRBJ2-6
CASSTGANVLTF
TGCGCCAGCTCAACTGGGGCCAACGTCCTGACTTTC
>TRBD2|-|TRBV29-1|TRBJ2-7
CSGLSGGSYEQYF
TGCAGCGGTCTTAGCGGGGGATCCTACGAGCAGTACTTC
>TRBD1|once|TRBV30|TRBJ2-2
CASSGQGGTGELFF
TGTGCCAGTTCGGGACAGGGAGGGACCGGGGAGCTGTTTTTT
>TRBD1|-|TRBV11-3|TRBJ2-1
CASSSTGGEQFF
TGTGCCAGCAGCTCGACAGGGGGTGAGCAGTTCTTC
>-|-|TRBV7-2|TRBJ2-7
CASSSTVYEQYF
TGTGCCAGCAGCTCCACTGTATACGAGCAGTACTTC
>-|-|TRBV18|TRBJ1-1
CASSPLGGVTEAFF
TGTGCCAGCTCACCACTTGGTGGGGTCACTGAAGCTTTCTTT
>-|-|TRBV5-6|TRBJ1-5
CASTSWGGNQPQHF
TGTGCCAGCACCTCGTGGGGTGGCAATCAGCCCCAGCATTTT
>-|-|TRBV25-1|TRBJ1-1
CASSSGNTEAFF
TGTGCCAGCAGCTCGGGGAACACTGAAGCTTTCTTT
>-|-|TRBV29-1|TRBJ1-2
CSALVDAWDGYTF
TGCAGCGCCCTGGTGGATGCCTGGGATGGCTACACCTTC
>-|-|TRBV5-6|TRBJ1-1
CASSSTANTEAFF
TGTGCCAGCAGCTCCACCGCGAACACTGAAGCTTTCTTT
>-|few|TRBV7-9|TRBJ1-2
CASSLNSNYGYTF
TGTGCCAGCAGCTTAAACAGTAACTATGGCTACACCTTC
>-|-|TRBV30|TRBJ1-5
CAWTSKGGNQPQHF
TGTGCCTGGACCTCCAAGGGGGGAAATCAGCCCCAGCATTTT
>-|-|TRBV29-1|TRBJ2-5
CSVREIQETQYF
TGCAGCGTGAGGGAGATACAAGAGACCCAGTACTTC
>-|-|TRBV4-1|TRBJ1-1
CASSQEGPREAFF
TGCGCCAGCAGCCAAGAAGGTCCCAGGGAGGCTTTCTTT
>-|-|TRBV5-1|TRBJ1-1
CASSFEVYTEAFF
TGCGCCAGCAGCTTCGAAGTGTACACTGAAGCTTTCTTT
>-|-|TRBV2|TRBJ1-1
CASRATGLGEAFF
TGTGCCAGCAGGGCAACAGGGTTAGGTGAAGCTTTCTTT
>-|-|TRBV9|TRBJ1-2
CASSVQTGYYGYTF
TGTGCCAGCAGCGTCCAAACAGGGTACTATGGCTACACCTTC
>TRBD1|-|TRBV10-3|TRBJ1-1
CAISNTGQGGDTEAFF
TGTGCCATCAGTAACACTGGACAGGGAGGGGACACTGAAGCTTTCTTT
>TRBD1|-|TRBV5-1|TRBJ1-4
CASSRGPDRVSGEKLFF
TGCGCCAGCAGCCGAGGGCCAGACAGGGTCTCCGGTGAAAAACTGTTTTTT
>-|-|TRBV18|TRBJ2-7
CASSPTGGPGEQYF
TGTGCCAGCTCACCCACCGGGGGGCCAGGCGAGCAGTACTTC
>-|-|TRBV5-6|TRBJ2-2
CATTYKNTGELFF
TGTGCCACCACCTACAAGAACACCGGGGAGCTGTTTTTT
>-|-|TRBV30|TRBJ1-5
CAWNKGGNHQPQHF
TGTGCCTGGAATAAGGGAGGAAACCATCAGCCCCAGCATTTT
>-|-|TRBV9|TRBJ1-4
CASSPLSGVGRVTNEKLFF
TGTGCCAGCAGCCCCCTCTCGGGGGTAGGGAGGGTAACTAATGAAAAACTGTTTTTT
>TRBD1|-|TRBV11-3|TRBJ2-2
CASSPWGGQGPTGELFF
TGTGCCAGCAGCCCCTGGGGGGGACAGGGGCCCACCGGGGAGCTGTTTTTT
>-|-|TRBV19|TRBJ1-1
CASSTYEGFVTEAFF
TGTGCCAGTAGTACCTATGAGGGCTTTGTCACTGAAGCTTTCTTT
>TRBD1|few|TRBV5-1|TRBJ1-2
CASSFGFRMGQINYGYTF
TGCGCCAGCAGCTTCGGCTTCCGCATGGGACAGATTAACTATGGCTACACCTTC
>-|-|TRBV4-1|TRBJ2-2
CASSPYNTGELFF
TGCGCCAGCAGCCCTTATAACACCGGGGAGCTGTTTTTT
>-|-|TRBV7-2|TRBJ2-3
CASSLMGQRDTQYF
TGTGCCAGCAGCTTAATGGGCCAGCGGGATACGCAGTATTTT
>-|-|TRBV27|TRBJ1-1
CASSFQGMNTEAFF
TGTGCCAGCAGTTTCCAGGGCATGAACACTGAAGCTTTCTTT
>-|-|TRBV5-6|TRBJ1-3
CASSLVDTIYF
TGTGCCAGCAGCTTGGTAGACACCATATATTTT
>TRBD2|-|TRBV5-4|TRBJ2-7
CASSLFSGGSYEQYF
TGTGCCAGCAGCTTGTTTAGCGGGGGTTCCTACGAGCAGTACTTC
>-|-|TRBV7-9|TRBJ2-1
CASSLEASWNEQFF
TGTGCCAGCAGCTTAGAGGCTAGTTGGAATGAGCAGTTCTTC
>-|-|TRBV4-2|TRBJ2-2
CASSPGIAGELFF
TGTGCCAGCAGTCCAGGGATAGCCGGGGAGCTGTTTTTT
>-|-|TRBV7-9|TRBJ2-3
CASSLAWAGSSTDTQYF
TGTGCCAGCAGCTTAGCTTGGGCGGGAAGTAGCACAGATACGCAGTATTTT
>-|-|TRBV5-1|TRBJ1-1
CASSLAGGNTEAFF
TGCGCCAGCAGCTTGGCCGGGGGGAACACTGAAGCTTTCTTT
>TRBD1|medium-sized|TRBV7-6|TRBJ1-2
CASSSQGTGSYGYTF
TGTGCCAGCAGCTCCCAAGGGACAGGGAGCTATGGCTACACCTTC
>-|-|TRBV4-2|TRBJ1-2
CASSQGGGYTF
TGTGCCAGCAGCCAAGGGGGGGGCTACACCTTC
>-|-|TRBV7-9|TRBJ1-4
CASSTLGLGGEKLFF
TGTGCCAGCAGCACCCTGGGGTTAGGTGGTGAAAAACTGTTTTTT
>TRBD1|-|TRBV5-1|TRBJ1-1
CASSRAGTGNTEAFF
TGCGCCAGCAGCCGCGCCGGGACAGGGAACACTGAAGCTTTCTTT